Below, 28 T cell receptor beta chains from the same sample are listed, as sequenced in a study of breast tumors, draining lymph nodes, adjacent tissues. TCRdb ran MiXCR on the multiplex PCR reads and lists one entry per CDR3 protein. The sample lists about 110,000 distinct CDR3 sequences; around 30% were seen once. Breast cancer patients provided tissue from their axillary draining lymph nodes. The sample was axillary lymph node tissue. Receptors originate from a female donor with breast cancer. Some clones in this sample may be carry-over from other donors' samples.

The J gene is TRBJ2-7, the V gene TRBV5-1, with TRBD2 matching 14 bases. The germline gives CDR1 SGHRS, CDR2 YFSETQ. The V and J ends lost 4 bases and 0 bases, in that order; junction bases with no gene match: 6. This CDR3 region has 17 residues. The CDR3 bases are TGCGCCAGCAGCACAACCGGGACTAGCGGGAGCTCCTACGAGCAGTACTTC. It translates to CASSTTGTSGSSYEQYF.

This clonotype was counted many times. This sequence joins TRBV20-1 and TRBJ1-2; no reliable D call. Deletions cut 0 bases from V and 8 bases from J, with 13 bases between. Germline V CDR1 and CDR2: DFQATT, SNEGSKA (reference sequence). The CDR3 totals 13 residues. This chain's CDR3 is CSARDQFDFGYTF. The CDR3 DNA reads as TGCAGTGCTAGAGATCAATTCGACTTCGGCTACACCTTC.

The chain links TRBV20-1 to TRBJ1-1; D perhaps matches TRBD1 (5 bases). Trimming left V 4 bases short and J 1 base short, with 13 bases between. The V gene's germline CDR1 is DFQATT and CDR2 SNEGSKA (reference sequence). This CDR3 spans 14 amino acids. The CDR3 bases are TGCAGTGCTATCCCCGGGGGGAGGAACACTGAAGCTTTCTTT. This translates into CSAIPGGRNTEAFF.

This clonotype came up many times. This sequence joins TRBV9 and TRBJ2-3; no reliable D call. This CDR3 is built from 14 residues. Germline CDR1 reads SGDLS; CDR2 reads YYNGEE. V lost 0 bases and J lost 2, with 7 bases in between. DNA for the CDR3: TGTGCCAGCAGCGTAGGACCGCACACAGATACGCAGTATTTT. Protein product: CASSVGPHTDTQYF.

With respect to this clonotype: The CDR3 ends on some other residue instead of the conserved phenylalanine or tryptophan, so this is likely a read error. The chain carries TRBV6-5 and TRBJ1-2, with a possible D match to TRBD1 (6 bases). This CDR3 contains 13 residues. Germline V gene data show CDR1 as MNHEY and CDR2 as SVGAGI. V lost 7 bases and J lost 3, with 12 bases in between. CDR3 nucleotide sequence: TGTGCCAGCACCACGAGGGGGGACTATGGCTACACCCTC. It codes for CASTTRGDYGYTL.

V and J are TRBV12-3 or TRBV12-4 and TRBJ1-2, with D perhaps matching TRBD1 (6 bases). The CDR3 contains 13 residues. The germline V and J ends were trimmed by 6 bases and 4 bases, with 12 bases remaining between them. DNA of the CDR3: TGTGCCAGCAGAACGGACAGCGCCTATGGCTACACCTTC. As protein: CASRTDSAYGYTF.

In the case of this clonotype: The CDR3 ends on some other residue instead of the conserved phenylalanine or tryptophan, so this is likely a read error. The DNA is omitted, as the CDR3 cannot be located on it reliably, and the CDR3 follows TCRdb's listing. The rearrangement links TRBV30 to TRBJ1-1. Germline loops: CDR1 GTSNPN, CDR2 SVGIG (reference sequence). The CDR3 is 10 residues long, ends included. The CDR3 loop is CAWGEGRLHL.

This clonotype was picked up many times. V is TRBV30 and J is TRBJ2-1, with TRBD2 identical over 7 bases. Germline-derived CDR1 and CDR2 are GTSNPN and SVGIG (reference sequence). The CDR3 sequence is 13 residues long. Germline trimming cut 0 bases from V and 7 bases from J; bases unmatched to any gene: 3. CDR3 protein: CAWSVGGKNEQFF. The CDR3 bases are TGTGCCTGGAGTGTCGGGGGGAAAAATGAGCAGTTCTTC.

Only a few counts were recorded for this clonotype. CDR3 loop: CASSSTGAPVLGNTIYF. As DNA, the CDR3 is TGTGCCAGCAGCTCGACAGGGGCCCCGGTCCTCGGAAACACCATATATTTT. The chain employs TRBV5-5 and TRBJ1-3; 8 nucleotides agree with TRBD1. The CDR3 contains 17 residues. V lost 3 bases and J lost 4; bases outside the gene matches: 12. Per germline, CDR1 SGHKS and CDR2 YYEKEE (reference sequence).

The V call is TRBV20-1, the J call TRBJ1-1; D is undetermined. Germline lookup yields CDR1 DFQATT and CDR2 SNEGSKA (reference sequence). The CDR3 is made up of 14 amino acids. The V and J ends lost 4 bases and 5 bases respectively, with 17 bases between them. The CDR3: CSAKLPQMWTEAFF. The CDR3 DNA follows: TGCAGTGCTAAGTTACCTCAGATGTGGACTGAAGCTTTCTTT.

This clonotype was seen at least ten times. This rearrangement joins TRBV6-6 to TRBJ1-2, with 7 bases identical to TRBD1. The CDR3 covers 14 residues. With V trimmed by 5 bases and J by 11 bases, 14 bases remained unmatched. CDR1 and CDR2 from the germline V gene are MNHNY and SVGAGI (reference sequence). The DNA of the CDR3 is TGTGCCAGCAGTATCGGGACCGGGACAGCTCTTTACACCTTC. Translating gives CASSIGTGTALYTF.

This clonotype was recorded a few times. The rearrangement links TRBV4-3 to TRBJ1-4, with TRBD1 matching over 7 bases. CDR1 is LGHNA and CDR2 is YSLEER in the germline V gene. This CDR3 spans 15 amino acids. The trim removed 1 base at V and 6 bases at J, leaving 5 bases unmatched. This CDR3 reads CASSQAGGGDEKLFF. CDR3 coding DNA: TGCGCCAGCAGCCAAGCGGGAGGGGGCGATGAAAAACTGTTTTTT.

This clonotype was seen at least ten times. This chain links TRBV5-6 with TRBJ1-4, with TRBD1 as a possible D gene (5 bases). CDR3 length: 16 amino acids. Germline loops: CDR1 SGHDT, CDR2 YYEEEE. The V gene lost 0 bases and the J gene lost 4 bases, with 13 bases spanning the gap. CDR3 coding DNA: TGTGCCAGCAGCTTGGGCAGGGAGTCTAGTAATGAAAAACTGTTTTTT. This gives the protein CASSLGRESSNEKLFF. Full variable domain (rest looked up from reference TRBV5-6 and TRBJ1-4): DAGVTQSPTHLIKTRGQQVTLRCSPKSGHDTVSWYQQALGQGPQFIFQYYEEEERQRGNFPDRFSGHQFPNYSSELNVNALLLGDSALYLCASSLGRESSNEKLFFGSGTQLSVL.

This clonotype was counted between two and nine times. V and J are TRBV6-2 or TRBV6-3 and TRBJ2-2; D might be TRBD1 (6 bases). CDR3 length equals 13 residues. V lost 6 bases and J lost 7, with 12 bases in between. Germline V gives CDR1 MNHEY, CDR2 SVGEGT. CDR3 coding DNA: TGTGCCAGCAGACCACAAGGGGGCGGGGAGCTGTTTTTT. It yields the protein CASRPQGGGELFF.

This clonotype was found a few times. A much more abundant neighbour one base away suggests this may be a read error. The rearrangement uses TRBV6-6 and TRBJ2-5; 8 bases are a match to TRBD1. Germline loops: CDR1 MNHNY, CDR2 SVGAGI (reference sequence). This CDR3 is built from 15 residues. The junction had 7 bases not matched to a gene; V was cut back by 2 bases and J by 5 bases. The CDR3 bases are TGTGCCAGCAGTTACAGGGCGAGACAGGGGGAGACCCAGTACTTC. It encodes CASSYRARQGETQYF.

Comment on this clonotype: An end of the junction does not agree with germline; a read error may underlie this. The V call is TRBV20-1, the J call TRBJ2-7; perhaps TRBD2 as D (6 bases). The V gene's germline CDR1 is DFQATT and CDR2 SNEGSKA (reference sequence). The CDR3 runs 15 residues. The DNA of the CDR3 is TGCGGTGCTAACTCGGTCGCTAGCGAAACCTACGGGCAGTACTTC. Translation gives CGANSVASETYGQYF.

Regarding this clonotype: One end of the junction fails to match germline, which may point to a read error. The V and J genes are TRBV11-3 and TRBJ2-2, with D maybe TRBD1 (6 bases). CDR1 is SGHNT, CDR2 YENEEA, per germline. The CDR3 extends over 14 amino acids. The CDR3 nucleotides read TGTGCCAGCAGCCAGGGGCCGCACACCGGGGAGTTGTTTTTT. It codes for CASSQGPHTGELFF.

The chain employs TRBV20-1 and TRBJ2-3, with TRBD2 identical over 9 bases. V shed 1 base, J shed 8 bases, and the junction held 7 bases outside the gene matches. Germline CDR1 is DFQATT and CDR2 is SNEGSKA (reference sequence). This CDR3 comprises 14 residues. The CDR3 coding sequence is TGCAGTGCTAGAGGGCGGGGGGGTACGGCTACGCAGTATTTT. It yields the protein CSARGRGGTATQYF.

A few counts support this clonotype. The genes are TRBV6-6 and TRBJ1-1; tentative D call: TRBD1 (5 bases). The ends were cut back, 5 bases at V and 3 bases at J, with 13 bases in the middle. CDR3 length: 14 amino acids. CDR1 and CDR2 (germline): MNHNY, SVGAGI (reference sequence). CDR3 in amino acids: CASSKRGSDTEAFF. For the CDR3, the DNA is TGTGCCAGCAGTAAAAGGGGCAGCGACACTGAAGCTTTCTTT.

This sequence joins TRBV6-5 and TRBJ2-1; 7 nucleotides line up with TRBD1. This CDR3 comprises 18 residues. The germline V gene has CDR1 MNHEY and CDR2 SVGAGI. J lost 1 base, V lost 3 bases, and 12 bases had no gene match. CDR3 sequence reads: CASSYGPRQGGSYNEQFF. CDR3 sequence (DNA): TGTGCCAGCAGTTATGGGCCACGACAGGGCGGATCCTACAATGAGCAGTTCTTC.

Of note for this clonotype: This may come from a read error, since a much larger clone is one base off. This rearrangement joins TRBV5-4 to TRBJ2-7, with D unclear. V lost 4 bases and J lost 3, with 14 bases in between. This CDR3 contains 14 residues. Germline V gene lookup returns CDR1 SGHNT and CDR2 YYREEE (reference sequence). The CDR3: CASSLRQADYEQYF. The DNA of the CDR3 is TGTGCCAGCAGCCTCAGGCAGGCGGACTACGAGCAGTACTTC.

With regard to this clonotype: At one of its ends the junction is not consistent with the germline gene, which may arise from a read error. The rearrangement joins TRBV12-5 to TRBJ2-2; weak D call: TRBD1 (5 bases). The CDR3 length is 15 residues. In germline, CDR1 is LGHNT, CDR2 FRNRAP. The CDR3 spells CASGLRQGFTRELFF. In DNA, the CDR3 is TGTGCCAGTGGTTTACGGCAGGGATTCACCAGGGAGCTGTTTTTT.

This clonotype was observed many times. The V gene is TRBV20-1, the J gene TRBJ2-1; 8 nucleotides align to TRBD2. After removal of 5 bases from V and 5 bases from J, the junction contained 11 bases not matched to a gene. Germline V lookup: CDR1 DFQATT, CDR2 SNEGSKA (reference sequence). This CDR3 has 15 amino acids. The DNA of the CDR3 is TGCAGTGCTTCATGGACTAGCTCTGTTAACAATGAGCAGTTCTTC. This gives the protein CSASWTSSVNNEQFF.

This sequence joins TRBV19 and TRBJ1-2; possible D gene TRBD1, 5 bases. Trimming stripped 6 bases from V and 5 bases from J, with 16 bases between. Germline values: CDR1 LNHDA, CDR2 SQIVND (reference sequence). The CDR3 covers 14 residues. CDR3 loop: CASRRDRLSYGYTF. CDR3 in DNA: TGTGCCAGTAGGCGGGACCGCTTATCATATGGCTACACCTTC. The variable domain in full, completed from reference TRBV19 and TRBJ1-2, reads DGGITQSPKYLFRKEGQNVTLSCEQNLNHDAMYWYRQDPGQGLRLIYYSQIVNDFQKGDIAEGYSVSREKKESFPLTVTSAQKNPTAFYLCASRRDRLSYGYTFGSGTRLTVV.

This clonotype was counted ten times or more. This chain uses TRBV18 with TRBJ2-5; D is tentatively TRBD1 or TRBD2 (5 bases each). The CDR3 consists of 14 residues. CDR1 is KGHSH and CDR2 is LQKENI in the germline V gene. V was cut by 3 bases and J by 4 bases, with 12 bases left in between. CDR3: CASSPRDAGETQYF. The CDR3 coding sequence is TGTGCCAGCTCACCCAGGGACGCCGGAGAGACCCAGTACTTC.

A single count supports this clonotype. The DNA of the CDR3 is TGTGCCACCAGCAGAGGAGGGTGGGGAAGCAATCAGCCCCAGCATTTT. This codes for CATSRGGWGSNQPQHF. V usage is TRBV15 and J usage is TRBJ1-5, with D unclear. Between the trimmed V and J ends, which lost 1 base and 1 base, there was a span of 11 bases. Germline CDR1 reads LNHNV; CDR2 reads YYDKDF (reference sequence). The CDR3 length is 16 residues.

This chain connects TRBV10-3 to TRBJ1-1; no definite D call. This CDR3 contains 15 residues. Trimming pared 0 bases from V and 5 bases from J, leaving 13 bases between. Germline V CDR1 and CDR2: ENHRY, SYGVKD. The CDR3 nucleotides are TGTGCCATCAGTGAGTCTCGGGGTAGAGGGACTGAAGCTTTCTTT. Protein product: CAISESRGRGTEAFF.

Many counts were recorded for this clonotype. J is TRBJ2-7 and V is TRBV6-1; weak D call: TRBD1 (6 bases). V gave up 3 bases and J gave up 8 bases, with 11 bases separating them. Per the germline V gene, CDR1 is MNHNS and CDR2 is SASEGT. The CDR3 spans 12 residues. CDR3 DNA sequence: TGTGCCAGCAGTGATACAGGACAGAAGCAGTACTTC. Amino acid sequence: CASSDTGQKQYF.